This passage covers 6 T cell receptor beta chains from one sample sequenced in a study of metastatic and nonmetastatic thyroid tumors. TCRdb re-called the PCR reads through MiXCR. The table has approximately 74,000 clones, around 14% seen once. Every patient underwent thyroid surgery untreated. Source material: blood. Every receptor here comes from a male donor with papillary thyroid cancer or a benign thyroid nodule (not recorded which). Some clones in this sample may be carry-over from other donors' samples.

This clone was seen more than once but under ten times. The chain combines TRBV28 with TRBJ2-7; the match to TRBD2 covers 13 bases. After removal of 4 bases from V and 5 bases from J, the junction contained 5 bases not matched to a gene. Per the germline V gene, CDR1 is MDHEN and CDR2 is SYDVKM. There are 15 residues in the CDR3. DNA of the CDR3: TGTGCCAGCAGTTCACGACTAGCGGGGGGCCACGAGCAGTACTTC. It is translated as CASSSRLAGGHEQYF. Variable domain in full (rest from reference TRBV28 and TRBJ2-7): DVKVTQSSRYLVKRTGEKVFLECVQDMDHENMFWYRQDPGLGLRLIYFSYDVKMKEKGDIPEGYSVSREKKERFSLILESASTNQTSMYLCASSSRLAGGHEQYFGPGTRLTVT.

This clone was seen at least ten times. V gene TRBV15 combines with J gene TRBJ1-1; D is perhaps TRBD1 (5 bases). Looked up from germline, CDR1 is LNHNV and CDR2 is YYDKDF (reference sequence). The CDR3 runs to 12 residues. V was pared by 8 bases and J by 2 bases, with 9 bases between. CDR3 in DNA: TGTGCCACCCGGGACGGCAACACTGAAGCTTTCTTT. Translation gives CATRDGNTEAFF.

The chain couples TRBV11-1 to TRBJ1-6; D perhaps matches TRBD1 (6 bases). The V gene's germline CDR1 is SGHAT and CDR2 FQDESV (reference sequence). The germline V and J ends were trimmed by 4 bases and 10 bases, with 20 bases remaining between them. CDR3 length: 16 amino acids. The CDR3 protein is CASSSGRDTINSPLHF. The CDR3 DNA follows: TGTGCCAGCAGCTCTGGCCGGGACACCATTAACTCACCCCTCCACTTT.

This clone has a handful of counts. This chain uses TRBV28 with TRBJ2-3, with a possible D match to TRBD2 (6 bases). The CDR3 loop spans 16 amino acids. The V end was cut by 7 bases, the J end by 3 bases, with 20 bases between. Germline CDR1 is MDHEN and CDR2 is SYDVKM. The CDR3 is CASIGSVLSGTDTQYF. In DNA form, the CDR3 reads TGTGCCAGCATCGGTAGCGTCCTTAGCGGAACAGATACGCAGTATTTT.

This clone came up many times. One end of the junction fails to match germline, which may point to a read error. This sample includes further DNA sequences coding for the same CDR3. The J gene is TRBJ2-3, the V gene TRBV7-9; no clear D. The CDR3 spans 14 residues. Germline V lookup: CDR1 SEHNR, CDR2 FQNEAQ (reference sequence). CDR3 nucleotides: TGTGCCAGCAGCGGTGGTTCGTACACATATACGCAGTATTTT. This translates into CASSGGSYTYTQYF.

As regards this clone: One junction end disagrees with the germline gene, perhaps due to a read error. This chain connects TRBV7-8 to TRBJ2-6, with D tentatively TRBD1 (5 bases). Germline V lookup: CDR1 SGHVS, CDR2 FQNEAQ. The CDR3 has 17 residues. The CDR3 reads CASSSYNHLSGANVLTF. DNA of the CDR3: TGTGCCAGCAGCTCGTATAACCACCTCTCTGGGGCCAACGTCCTTACTTTC. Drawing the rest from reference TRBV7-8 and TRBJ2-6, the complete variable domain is GAGVSQSPRYKVAKRGQDVALRCDPISGHVSLFWYQQALGQGPEFLTYFQNEAQLDKSGLPSDRFFAERPEGSVSTLKIQRTQQEDSAVYLCASSSYNHLSGANVLTFGAGSRLTVL.